This T cell receptor beta chain was found in a study of cytomegalovirus exposure and HLA in healthy donors. Comment on this clone: The antigen is not known.

CDR1 and CDR2 (germline): MNHEY, SVGAGI. V lost 5 bases, J lost 2 bases, and 7 bases stayed unmatched. The CDR3 spans 15 residues. The primer mix had 60 Vbeta and 13 Jbeta primers. Here immunoSEQ multiplex PCR was the method, and the copy in TCRdb shows in-frame clones only, minus some. This table holds 110,000 to 150,000 clones, 80% found once. Study-level results: Accounts indicate the classifier identified cytomegalovirus status with strong specificity and sensitivity. Other equally common chains were less clonally expanded than HLA-associated TCR beta chains, a later analysis showed.

Specimen: PBMCs. V usage is TRBV6-5 and J usage is TRBJ2-7; 9 bases fit TRBD1. The receptor was derived from a male donor in good health and CMV-seronegative. The CDR3 protein is CASSQRDRVPYEQYF. In DNA form, the CDR3 reads TGTGCCAGCAGTCAACGGGACAGGGTACCCTACGAGCAGTACTTC.